One and the same sample provided the 22 T cell receptor beta chains below, sequenced in a study of cytomegalovirus exposure and HLA in healthy donors. Amplification used 60 Vbeta primers and 13 Jbeta primers. Using immunoSEQ multiplex PCR, the repertoire was profiled, and TCRdb retains in-frame clones only, with some absent. The sample has 150,000 to 200,000 clones, about three quarters seen once. Sequenced material: PBMCs. These receptors originate from a woman aged 40-49 years in good health and CMV-seropositive.

The chain recombines TRBV6-1 with TRBJ1-5, with D tentatively TRBD1 (5 bases). Deletions cut 3 bases from V and 2 bases from J, with 8 bases between. The germline V gene has CDR1 MNHNS and CDR2 SASEGT. This CDR3 is 14 amino acids long. The DNA of the CDR3 is TGTGCCAGCAGTGACGTAGGGGGCAATCAGCCCCAGCATTTT. Its protein is CASSDVGGNQPQHF.

This rearrangement joins TRBV5-1 to TRBJ2-2; D might be TRBD1 (6 bases). V was shortened by 4 bases and J by 5 bases, with 9 bases between the two germline ends. Germline V gives CDR1 SGHRS, CDR2 YFSETQ. The CDR3 is made up of 13 amino acids. The CDR3 sequence is CASSAGVTGELFF. The CDR3 DNA sequence: TGCGCCAGCAGCGCAGGGGTGACCGGGGAGCTGTTTTTT.

The chain combines TRBV5-1 with TRBJ2-3; D is undetermined. The CDR3 is 12 amino acids. Germline V lookup: CDR1 SGHRS, CDR2 YFSETQ. The V end lost 0 bases, the J end lost 6 bases, and 5 bases lay between the germline ends. CDR3 in DNA: TGCGCCAGCAGCTTGGACCGGGATACGCAGTATTTT. Translating it yields CASSLDRDTQYF.

This clone has just a few counts. The chain has TRBV7-9 and TRBJ1-4; perhaps TRBD1 as D (6 bases). Trimming left V 2 bases short and J 5 bases short, with 18 bases between. The CDR3 has 17 residues. The V gene's germline CDR1 is SEHNR and CDR2 FQNEAQ (reference sequence). The CDR3 here is CASSLLGGEARNEKLFF. The CDR3 nucleotides read TGTGCCAGCAGCTTACTAGGGGGAGAGGCCCGGAATGAAAAACTGTTTTTT.

The chain's CDR3 is CASSQEGHFMYEQYF. The CDR3 bases are TGCGCCAGCAGCCAAGAGGGGCACTTTATGTACGAGCAGTACTTC. The V call is TRBV4-3, the J call TRBJ2-7, with D possibly matching TRBD1 (5 bases). The CDR3 consists of 15 residues. The germline gives CDR1 LGHNA, CDR2 YSLEER. Deletions cut 0 bases from V and 4 bases from J, with 13 bases between.

The chain employs TRBV27 and TRBJ2-1, with 7 bases aligning to TRBD1. Trimming at V came to 5 bases and at J to 3 bases, leaving 13 bases not matched to a gene. Germline CDR1 reads MNHEY; CDR2 reads SMNVEV (reference sequence). The CDR3 totals 17 residues. This CDR3 reads CASSLSSGTEVYNEQFF. CDR3 DNA: TGTGCCAGCAGTCTCTCCTCCGGGACAGAAGTCTACAATGAGCAGTTCTTC.

The genes are TRBV10-3 and TRBJ2-1; 10 bases line up with TRBD1. Germline values: CDR1 ENHRY, CDR2 SYGVKD. Losses at the gene ends were 5 bases for V and 7 bases for J; bases not matched to a gene: 2. This CDR3 spans 13 amino acids. CDR3 in amino acids: CAISRDRGNEQFF. The DNA for the CDR3 is TGTGCCATCAGTAGGGACAGGGGAAATGAGCAGTTCTTC.

V is TRBV7-9 and J is TRBJ1-1; 7 bases align to TRBD1. Germline V gives CDR1 SEHNR, CDR2 FQNEAQ (reference sequence). This CDR3 has 14 residues. The V gene end was trimmed by 5 bases and the J gene end by 6 bases; junction bases not matched to a gene: 9. CDR3 bases: TGTGCCAGCAGCCCTCGGGCCGGGACAGCTGAAGCTTTCTTT. This gives the protein CASSPRAGTAEAFF.

The genes are TRBV18 and TRBJ2-7, with 9 positions matching TRBD1. The CDR3 consists of 15 residues. The V gene's germline CDR1 is KGHSH and CDR2 LQKENI. Trimming took 4 bases from V and 3 from J; bases not matched to a gene: 7. CDR3 amino acids: CASSQAGQGVYEQYF. The CDR3 region has the DNA TGTGCCAGCTCACAGGCGGGACAGGGTGTCTACGAGCAGTACTTC.

Written as DNA, the CDR3 is TGTGCCAGCAGTAAGGACAGGGGGAACTATGGCTACACCTTC. This gives the protein CASSKDRGNYGYTF. V gene TRBV2 combines with J gene TRBJ1-2, with 10 bases fitting TRBD1. This CDR3 has 14 residues. The V segment lost 5 bases and the J segment 2 bases; nucleotides outside the gene matches: 2. The V gene's germline CDR1 is SNHLY and CDR2 FYNNEI.

This clone was seen only once. This specimen includes other DNA sequences encoding the same CDR3. V and J are TRBV7-2 and TRBJ2-5; unclear D gene. The CDR3 is 12 residues long. Germline loops: CDR1 SGHTA, CDR2 FQGNSA. Trimming took off 6 bases at V and 2 bases at J, with 7 bases between the two ends. The CDR3 here is CASSLVQETQYF. CDR3 DNA: TGTGCCAGCAGTCTTGTGCAAGAGACCCAGTACTTC.

The V and J genes are TRBV27 and TRBJ1-6, with TRBD1 identical over 8 bases. Germline lookup yields CDR1 MNHEY and CDR2 SMNVEV (reference sequence). CDR3 length equals 14 residues. Germline trimming cut 5 bases from V and 9 bases from J; bases unmatched to any gene: 6. DNA for the CDR3: TGTGCCAGCAGTGGACAGGGACCCATTTCACCCCTCCACTTT. Its translation: CASSGQGPISPLHF.

This clone was observed a few times. V and J are TRBV5-1 and TRBJ2-5; 15 bases match TRBD2. Germline lookup yields CDR1 SGHRS and CDR2 YFSETQ. Trimming cost V 4 bases and J 1 base; bases outside gene matches: 2. This CDR3 contains 16 residues. The CDR3 DNA is TGCGCCAGCAGCCAGGGACTAGCGGGGGGCCAAGAGACCCAGTACTTC. Translated, it gives CASSQGLAGGQETQYF.

V is TRBV6-1 and J is TRBJ2-6; D remains unclear. CDR1 is MNHNS and CDR2 is SASEGT in the germline V gene. This CDR3 comprises 16 residues. V shed 4 bases and J shed 2 bases, with 12 bases lying between them. The CDR3 loop reads CASSVSQVAGANVLTF. CDR3 in DNA: TGTGCCAGCAGTGTATCCCAGGTCGCTGGGGCCAACGTCCTGACTTTC.

This chain uses TRBV4-3 with TRBJ2-3, with 7 nucleotides matching TRBD2. CDR3 size: 18 residues. Germline V CDR1 and CDR2: LGHNA, YSLEER. V lost 0 bases and J lost 0; bases outside the gene matches: 9. The CDR3 DNA follows: TGCGCCAGCAGCCAAGAGGTGGCGGGAGCACTGAGCACAGATACGCAGTATTTT. Translation: CASSQEVAGALSTDTQYF.

The rearrangement joins TRBV7-2 to TRBJ2-7; tentative D call: TRBD2 (7 bases). Between the trimmed V and J ends, which lost 0 bases and 2 bases, there was a span of 14 bases. The length of the CDR3 is 16 residues. Per the germline V gene, CDR1 is SGHTA and CDR2 is FQGNSA. This CDR3 is CASSLASGTSTYEQYF. The CDR3 region has the DNA TGTGCCAGCAGCTTAGCGAGCGGGACATCGACCTACGAGCAGTACTTC.

J is TRBJ1-1 and V is TRBV29-1, with 7 bases fitting TRBD1. CDR3 length equals 15 residues. Germline CDR1 and CDR2: SQVTM and ANQGSEA. V lost 4 bases, J lost 2 bases, and 10 bases stayed unmatched. The CDR3 loop reads CSVGLGGQFNTEAFF. The CDR3 DNA reads as TGCAGCGTTGGGCTTGGGGGACAGTTTAACACTGAAGCTTTCTTT. Drawing the rest from reference TRBV29-1 and TRBJ1-1, the complete variable domain is SAVISQKPSRDICQRGTSLTIQCQVDSQVTMMFWYRQQPGQSLTLIATANQGSEATYESGFVIDKFPISRPNLTFSTLTVSNMSPEDSSIYLCSVGLGGQFNTEAFFGQGTRLTVV.

The chain carries TRBV7-9 and TRBJ2-2; TRBD1 matches at 9 bases. The CDR3 has 15 amino acids. V shed 6 bases, J shed 8 bases, and the junction held 10 bases outside the gene matches. CDR1 and CDR2 (germline): SEHNR, FQNEAQ (reference sequence). The CDR3 DNA sequence: TGTGCCAGCAGTTCCGGGACAGGGTTTGTAGGGGAGCTGTTTTTT. Translation: CASSSGTGFVGELFF.

V and J are TRBV6-1 and TRBJ1-5; perhaps TRBD1 as D (6 bases). Germline V lookup: CDR1 MNHNS, CDR2 SASEGT. V was pared by 2 bases and J by 2 bases, with 13 bases between. The CDR3 contains 16 residues. CDR3 region: CASSEQQGTGNQPQHF. The CDR3 DNA sequence: TGTGCCAGCAGTGAACAACAGGGAACTGGCAATCAGCCCCAGCATTTT.

V is TRBV28 and J is TRBJ1-1, with 7 positions matching TRBD1. The V and J ends lost 5 bases and 0 bases, in that order; junction bases with no gene match: 12. CDR1 and CDR2 (germline): MDHEN, SYDVKM. The CDR3 covers 17 residues. This CDR3 is CASSLSTQGRMNTEAFF. For the CDR3, the DNA is TGTGCCAGCAGTCTCTCTACACAGGGGAGGATGAACACTGAAGCTTTCTTT. The variable domain in full, completed from reference TRBV28 and TRBJ1-1, reads DVKVTQSSRYLVKRTGEKVFLECVQDMDHENMFWYRQDPGLGLRLIYFSYDVKMKEKGDIPEGYSVSREKKERFSLILESASTNQTSMYLCASSLSTQGRMNTEAFFGQGTRLTVV.

This rearrangement joins TRBV6-5 to TRBJ2-7; a possible D gene is TRBD2 (6 bases). The V gene lost 1 base and the J gene lost 7 bases, with 14 bases spanning the gap. The germline gives CDR1 MNHEY, CDR2 SVGAGI. The CDR3 is 14 residues long. The CDR3 sequence: CASSYLTGGEEQYF. CDR3 sequence (DNA): TGTGCCAGCAGTTACTTAACCGGGGGTGAAGAGCAGTACTTC.

V gene TRBV11-2 combines with J gene TRBJ1-1, with a weak D call TRBD1 (6 bases). CDR1 and CDR2 from the germline V gene are SGHAT and FQNNGV. The CDR3 loop spans 12 amino acids. Trimming left V 6 bases short and J 8 bases short, with 13 bases between. CDR3 sequence reads: CASRWSGTEAFF. The DNA for the CDR3 is TGTGCCAGCAGGTGGTCCGGGACAGAAGCTTTCTTT.